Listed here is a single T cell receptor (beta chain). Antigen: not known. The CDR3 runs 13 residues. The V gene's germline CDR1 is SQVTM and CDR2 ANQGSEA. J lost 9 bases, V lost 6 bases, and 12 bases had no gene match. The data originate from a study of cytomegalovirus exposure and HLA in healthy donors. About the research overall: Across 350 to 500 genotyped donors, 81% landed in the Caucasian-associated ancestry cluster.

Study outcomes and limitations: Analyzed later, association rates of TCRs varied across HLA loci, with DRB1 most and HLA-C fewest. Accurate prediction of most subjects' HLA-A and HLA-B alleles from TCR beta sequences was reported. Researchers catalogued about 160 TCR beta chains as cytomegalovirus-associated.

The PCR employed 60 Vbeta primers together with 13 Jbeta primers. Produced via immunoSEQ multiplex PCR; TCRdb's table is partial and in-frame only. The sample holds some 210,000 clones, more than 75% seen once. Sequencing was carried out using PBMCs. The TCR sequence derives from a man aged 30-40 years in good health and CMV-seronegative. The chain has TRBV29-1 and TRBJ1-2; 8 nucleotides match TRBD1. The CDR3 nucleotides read TGCAGCGTAGTAACTCAGGGGGCTACGAGCTACACCTTC. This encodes CSVVTQGATSYTF.